The clone carrying this T cell receptor beta chain was detected ten times or more. Its specificity is unknown. The ends were cut back, 2 bases at V and 6 bases at J, with 8 bases in the middle. Germline CDR1 DFQATT, CDR2 SNEGSKA (reference sequence). The CDR3 has 12 residues. TCRdb reprocessed the reads with MiXCR, giving one entry per CDR3 protein. The data contain about 260,000 distinct CDR3 sequences, about an eighth of them singletons. The sample comes from a study of T cell repertoires in cytomegalovirus infection. About the study: The public TCR beta signatures pointed to both CMV infection and matching HLA type.

The study, taken as a whole, reports: The ex vivo response was dominated by HLA-C-restricted CMV-specific TCR beta clonotypes. Cumulative frequency (of public TCR beta family members) identified carriers of CMV plus the relevant HLA.

The specimen was PBMCs. The clonotype originates from a human donor in good health (CMV status not recorded). Some clones in this sample may be carry-over from other donors' samples. J is TRBJ2-1 and V is TRBV20-1; maybe TRBD1 (6 bases). CDR3 amino acids: CSARPGANEQFF. The CDR3 nucleotides read TGCAGTGCTAGACCAGGGGCCAATGAGCAGTTCTTC.